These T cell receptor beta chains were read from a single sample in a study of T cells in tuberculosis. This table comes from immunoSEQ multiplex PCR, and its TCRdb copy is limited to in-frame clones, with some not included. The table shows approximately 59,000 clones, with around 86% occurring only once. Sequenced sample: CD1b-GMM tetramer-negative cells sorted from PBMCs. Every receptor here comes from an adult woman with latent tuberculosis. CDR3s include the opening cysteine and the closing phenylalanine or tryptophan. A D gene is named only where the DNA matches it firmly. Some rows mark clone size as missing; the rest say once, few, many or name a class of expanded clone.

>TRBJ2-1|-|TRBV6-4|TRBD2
TGTGCCAGCAGTGAGACTAGCGGGGTTTACAATGAGCAGTTCTTC
CASSETSGVYNEQFF
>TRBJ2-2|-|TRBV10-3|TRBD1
TGTGCCATCAGTGAGGGACAGGGAGGCACCGGGGAGCTGTTTTTT
CAISEGQGGTGELFF
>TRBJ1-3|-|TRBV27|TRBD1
TGTGCCAGCAGTCCTAGCCACCGACAGGGATTATCTGGAAACACCATATATTTT
CASSPSHRQGLSGNTIYF
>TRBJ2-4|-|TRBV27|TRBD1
TGTGCCAGCAGACGACAGGGAAACGGCATTCAGTACTTC
CASRRQGNGIQYF
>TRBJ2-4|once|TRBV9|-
TGTGCCAGCAGCCCGGGTCAGGGTCGGAAGGAAAACATTCAGTACTTC
CASSPGQGRKENIQYF
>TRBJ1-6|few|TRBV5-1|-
TGCGCCAGCAGCCAACGCCAGGGCGGTAATTCACCCCTCCACTTT
CASSQRQGGNSPLHF
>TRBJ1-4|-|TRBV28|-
TGTGCCAGCACCCCCGGGGGGGGAGAAAAACTGTTTTTT
CASTPGGGEKLFF
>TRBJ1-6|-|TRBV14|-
TGTGCCAGCAGCCGAGAGACAGTATATAATTCACCCCTCCACTTT
CASSRETVYNSPLHF
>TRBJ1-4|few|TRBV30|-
TGTGCCTGGAGTGTGGGAGGTGGTGAAAAACTGTTTTTT
CAWSVGGGEKLFF
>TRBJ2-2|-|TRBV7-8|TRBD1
TGTGCCAGCAGCTCACAGGGGAAATCGAACACCGGGGAGCTGTTTTTT
CASSSQGKSNTGELFF
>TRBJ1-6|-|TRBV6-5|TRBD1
TGTGCCAGCAGTCGCCCCTTAGGGGGCTCACCCCTCCACTTT
CASSRPLGGSPLHF
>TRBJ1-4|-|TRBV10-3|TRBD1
TGTGCCATCAGTGAGTCCCCGGGACAGGGATATTCAACTAATGAAAAACTGTTTTTT
CAISESPGQGYSTNEKLFF
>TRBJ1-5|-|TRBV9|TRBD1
TGTGCCAGCAGCCTAGGACAGGGGGATCAGCCCCAGCATTTT
CASSLGQGDQPQHF
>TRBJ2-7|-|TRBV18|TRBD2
TGTGCCAGCTCTCCCCCGAGGGGCGGGGGGAATCACGAGCAGTACTTC
CASSPPRGGGNHEQYF
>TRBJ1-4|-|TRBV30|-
TGTGCCTGGAGTCGGGCTGACGGGGATCCCTCTTCAACTAATGAAAAACTGTTTTTT
CAWSRADGDPSSTNEKLFF
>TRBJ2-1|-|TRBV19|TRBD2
TGTGCCAGTATTTATAGTGGTGCTAGCGGGCAAGGAGAGCAGTTCTTC
CASIYSGASGQGEQFF
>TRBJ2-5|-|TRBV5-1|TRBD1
TGCGCCAGCAGCTCGCCAGGGGGCGCGGGAGAGACCCAGTACTTC
CASSSPGGAGETQYF
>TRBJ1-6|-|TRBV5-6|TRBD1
TGTGCCAGCAACCCGGGACAGGAGGATCTATTTGGTTCACCCCTCCACTTT
CASNPGQEDLFGSPLHF
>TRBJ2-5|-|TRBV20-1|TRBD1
TGCAGTGCTGAGGGACAGGGTCAAAGGAACTTC
CSAEGQGQRNF
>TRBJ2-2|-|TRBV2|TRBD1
TGTGCCAGCAGTGAAGAAGGGGACAGGAGGGGCACCGGGGAGCTGTTTTTT
CASSEEGDRRGTGELFF
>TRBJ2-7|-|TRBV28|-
TGTGCCAGCAGCCCAGTAAGGGAGTTCTACGAGCAGTACTTC
CASSPVREFYEQYF
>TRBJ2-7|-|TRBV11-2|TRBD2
TGTGCCAGCAGCTTACGGTCGGGGGGGGGCCCTTCTTACGAGCAGTACTTC
CASSLRSGGGPSYEQYF
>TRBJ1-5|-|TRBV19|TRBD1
TGTGCCAGTAGTACCGGGACAGGGAAAGGACAGCCCCAGCATTTT
CASSTGTGKGQPQHF
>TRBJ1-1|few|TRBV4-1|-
TGCGCCAGCAGCCAAGACTCCGGGTTCACTGAAGCTTTCTTT
CASSQDSGFTEAFF
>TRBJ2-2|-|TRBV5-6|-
TGTGCCAGCAGCCGTTATAACACCGGGGAGCTGTTTTTT
CASSRYNTGELFF
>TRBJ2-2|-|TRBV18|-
TGTGCCAGCTCTGGACACGCGAACACCGGGGAGCTGTTTTTT
CASSGHANTGELFF
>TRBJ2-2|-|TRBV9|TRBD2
TGTGCCAGCAGCGTCCGGGGGGTCTCCGGGGAGCTGTTTTTT
CASSVRGVSGELFF
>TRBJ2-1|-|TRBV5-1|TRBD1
TGCGCCAGCAGCGTAGGGACAGGGGGCGCCGGGTACGGTGAGCAGTTCTTC
CASSVGTGGAGYGEQFF
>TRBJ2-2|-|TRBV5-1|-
TGCGCCAGCAGGGATTCCTTGAGGGCCGGGGAGCTGTTTTTT
CASRDSLRAGELFF
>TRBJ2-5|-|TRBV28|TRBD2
TGTGCCAGCAGTGTGGGCGGGAGAGGGGAGACCCAGTACTTC
CASSVGGRGETQYF
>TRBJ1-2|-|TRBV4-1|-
TGCGCCAGCAGCCCAAACAGTGACGGAAGATATGGCTACACCTTC
CASSPNSDGRYGYTF
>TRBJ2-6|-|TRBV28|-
TGTGCCAGCACCTTCCAGGGAACTGGGGCCAACGTCCTGACTTTC
CASTFQGTGANVLTF
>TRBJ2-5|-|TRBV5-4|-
TGTGCCAGCAGCTTGGGGGAGACAGGTGAAGGGGAGACCCAGTACTTC
CASSLGETGEGETQYF
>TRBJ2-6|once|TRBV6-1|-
TGTGCCAGCAGTGACAGGTCGGGGGCCAACGTCCTGACTTTC
CASSDRSGANVLTF
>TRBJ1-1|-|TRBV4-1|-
TGCGCCAGCAGCCCGGGCGGGGATAGTGCTGAAGCTTTCTTT
CASSPGGDSAEAFF